This T cell receptor (beta chain) stems from a study of cytomegalovirus exposure and HLA in healthy donors. A note on this clone: The junction departs from germline at one end; a sequencing error may be responsible.

This CDR3 is 11 amino acids long. Germline assignment: CDR1 SEHNR and CDR2 FQNEAQ (reference sequence). This PCR relied on a set of 60 Vbeta primers and 13 Jbeta primers. The assay was immunoSEQ multiplex PCR, and TCRdb's table has in-frame clones only and misses some. The sample records over 100,000 clones, around 80% being singletons. The clonotype was recovered from a man aged 25 to 45 in good health and CMV-seropositive. The genes are TRBV7-9 and TRBJ1-2; D not resolved. What was sequenced was PBMCs. CDR3 coding DNA: TGTTCCAGCAGCTTCGACTATGGCTACACCTTC. Encoded protein: CSSSFDYGYTF.